The 26 T cell receptor beta chains reported below all come from one sample, sequenced in a study of blood T cell repertoires in COVID-19. TCRdb's copy holds only in-frame clones and misses some; the assay was immunoSEQ multiplex PCR. The sample consists of roughly 200,000 clones, about 88% of them appearing once. Sequenced material: peripheral blood. The receptors shown here come from a woman aged 40 to 50 who had recovered from COVID-19.

The gene calls are TRBV24-1 and TRBJ2-1, with D possibly TRBD1 on 5 matching bases. The ends were cut back, 7 bases at V and 5 bases at J, with 5 bases in the middle. Germline V CDR1 and CDR2: KGHDR, SFDVKD. The CDR3 extends over 11 amino acids. The CDR3 is CATRGDNEQFF. The CDR3 nucleotides are TGTGCCACCAGAGGGGACAATGAGCAGTTCTTC.

The chain has TRBV27 and TRBJ2-6; tentatively, D is TRBD1 (5 bases). The CDR3 contains 16 residues. V gave up 2 bases and J gave up 0 bases, with 8 bases separating them. In germline, CDR1 is MNHEY, CDR2 SMNVEV (reference sequence). CDR3 DNA sequence: TGTGCCAGCAGTTTAACTACAGGCTCTGGGGCCAACGTCCTGACTTTC. This sequence encodes CASSLTTGSGANVLTF. The full variable domain, in which reference TRBV27 and TRBJ2-6 provide the parts outside the CDR3, is EAQVTQNPRYLITVTGKKLTVTCSQNMNHEYMSWYRQDPGLGLRQIYYSMNVEVTDKGDVPEGYKVSRKEKRNFPLILESPSPNQTSLYFCASSLTTGSGANVLTFGAGSRLTVL.

The chain combines TRBV27 with TRBJ2-6; possibly TRBD1 for D (5 bases). Germline loops: CDR1 MNHEY, CDR2 SMNVEV (reference sequence). V was cut by 2 bases and J by 4 bases, with 9 bases left in between. There are 15 residues in the CDR3. The CDR3 DNA reads as TGTGCCAGCAGTTTAGGGGCGTTAGGGGCCAACGTCCTGACTTTC. Residues: CASSLGALGANVLTF.

The rearrangement links TRBV27 to TRBJ2-3; a weak D match, TRBD2 (6 bases). The CDR3 runs 13 residues. Trimming removed 7 bases at V and 6 bases at J, with 14 bases between. Per germline, CDR1 MNHEY and CDR2 SMNVEV (reference sequence). The CDR3 loop reads CASKFAGTDTQYF. CDR3 DNA sequence: TGTGCCAGCAAATTCGCGGGGACCGATACGCAGTATTTT.

The chain links TRBV4-1 to TRBJ1-6; no definite D call. The CDR3 loop spans 14 amino acids. Germline loops: CDR1 MGHRA, CDR2 YSYEKL. V was clipped by 1 base and J by 7 bases, with 8 bases between them. The chain's CDR3 is CASSQGHINSPLHF. The CDR3 bases are TGCGCCAGCAGCCAAGGGCACATAAATTCACCCCTCCACTTT.

The chain is built from TRBV5-1 and TRBJ2-7; 8 positions match TRBD1. The germline CDR1 and CDR2 sequences are SGHRS and YFSETQ. V shed 2 bases, J shed 7 bases, and the junction held 11 bases outside the gene matches. The CDR3 runs to 15 residues. CDR3 in amino acids: CASSFTGGATLEQYF. Written as DNA, the CDR3 is TGCGCCAGCAGCTTTACAGGGGGTGCGACGTTAGAGCAGTACTTC.

The chain links TRBV6-2 or TRBV6-3 to TRBJ2-3; 15 positions match TRBD2. V trimming: 4 bases; J trimming: 1 base; junction bases outside the gene matches: 9. Germline V gene lookup returns CDR1 MNHEY and CDR2 SVGEGT. The CDR3 totals 19 residues. The CDR3 DNA reads TGTGCCAGCAGTTTTGGACTAGCGGGAGGGCCCGAGGGCACAGATACGCAGTATTTT. It is translated as CASSFGLAGGPEGTDTQYF.

A single count supports this clone. Here the CDR3 DNA reads TGTGCCACCAGCAGAAGCAGGGGACCAATCTATGGCTACACCTTC. The encoded protein is CATSRSRGPIYGYTF. This chain connects TRBV15 to TRBJ1-2; TRBD1 might be the D (6 bases). This CDR3 has 15 residues. The V end was cut by 2 bases, the J end by 4 bases, with 14 bases between. Germline-derived CDR1 and CDR2 are LNHNV and YYDKDF (reference sequence).

CDR3 sequence (DNA): TGTGCCAGCAGTTTGGAGGGCTCTGGGGCCAACGTCCTGACTTTC. Protein: CASSLEGSGANVLTF. This chain connects TRBV27 to TRBJ2-6; the D gene is possibly TRBD2 (6 bases). The germline gives CDR1 MNHEY, CDR2 SMNVEV (reference sequence). The CDR3 length is 15 residues. With 3 bases removed from V and 0 bases from J, the gap between germline ends came to 6 bases.

This clone was observed a handful of times. The chain recombines TRBV7-8 with TRBJ1-2; 10 bases line up with TRBD1. The CDR3 consists of 14 residues. With 5 bases clipped from V and 4 bases from J, the junction kept 4 bases outside the gene matches. From germline, CDR1 is SGHVS and CDR2 FQNEAQ. The CDR3 reads CASSTGQGLYGYTF. CDR3 nucleotide sequence: TGTGCCAGCAGCACGGGACAGGGGCTCTATGGCTACACCTTC.

This clone has just a few counts. The J gene is TRBJ1-2, the V gene TRBV3-1 (or the pseudogene TRBV3-2); D perhaps matches TRBD1 (6 bases). Between the trimmed V and J ends, which lost 4 bases and 4 bases, there was a span of 13 bases. CDR1 and CDR2 (germline): LGHDT, YNNKEL (reference sequence). The CDR3 runs to 14 residues. CDR3 sequence (DNA): TGTGCCAGCAGCCTTCAGACAGGTTCCTATGGCTACACCTTC. Its protein product is CASSLQTGSYGYTF.

This chain joins TRBV5-1 and TRBJ1-2; maybe TRBD1 (5 bases). CDR3 size: 13 residues. Trimming stripped 2 bases from V and 8 bases from J, with 13 bases between. Germline V CDR1 and CDR2: SGHRS, YFSETQ. CDR3 protein: CASSFGGTGGYTF. CDR3 coding DNA: TGCGCCAGCAGCTTCGGGGGGACGGGCGGCTACACCTTC.

V gene TRBV1 combines with J gene TRBJ1-5. TRBV1 is reported as a pseudogene. The length of the CDR3 is 17 residues. The CDR3 sequence: CTSSRVSLTPPLGPQHF. Written as DNA, the CDR3 is TGCACCAGCAGCCGAGTATCCCTAACTCCACCCCTTGGGCCCCAGCATTTT.

The genes are TRBV19 and TRBJ1-5; 7 nucleotides match TRBD1. The CDR3 is 16 residues long. Germline V gives CDR1 LNHDA, CDR2 SQIVND (reference sequence). J was trimmed by 2 bases and V by 4 bases; bases with no gene match: 8. CDR3: CASSTTGVVGNQPQHF. The CDR3 region has the DNA TGTGCCAGTAGTACAACAGGGGTCGTGGGCAATCAGCCCCAGCATTTT.

The chain uses TRBV2 and TRBJ2-2; D is perhaps TRBD1 (5 bases). The CDR3 consists of 14 residues. Germline lookup yields CDR1 SNHLY and CDR2 FYNNEI. The V end was cut by 1 base, the J end by 4 bases, with 7 bases between. The CDR3 protein is CASSEGQTTGELFF. CDR3 DNA: TGTGCCAGCAGTGAAGGACAGACCACCGGGGAGCTGTTTTTT.

The rearrangement uses TRBV5-6 and TRBJ1-2; a weak D match, TRBD1 (5 bases). Germline loops: CDR1 SGHDT, CDR2 YYEEEE. The CDR3 is made up of 15 amino acids. The ends were cut back, 3 bases at V and 4 bases at J, with 16 bases in the middle. For the CDR3, the DNA is TGTGCCAGCAGCTCAACTTCGACAGCGATCTATGGCTACACCTTC. Protein: CASSSTSTAIYGYTF.

The chain is built from TRBV28 and TRBJ2-3; unclear D gene. The CDR3 has 15 residues. Germline CDR1 MDHEN, CDR2 SYDVKM. V was shortened by 5 bases and J by 2 bases, with 14 bases between the two germline ends. The CDR3 sequence: CASSTRVPFTDTQYF. For the CDR3, the DNA is TGTGCCAGCAGTACCCGGGTACCCTTCACAGATACGCAGTATTTT.

The V and J genes are TRBV27 and TRBJ2-3; a possible D gene is TRBD1 (6 bases). Germline V gene data show CDR1 as MNHEY and CDR2 as SMNVEV (reference sequence). CDR3 length: 14 residues. The V and J ends lost 6 bases and 2 bases respectively, with 12 bases between them. The CDR3 protein is CASRLDRLTDTQYF. The CDR3, as DNA: TGTGCCAGCAGGTTAGACAGGCTCACAGATACGCAGTATTTT.

This chain joins TRBV30 and TRBJ1-3; a weak D match, TRBD1 (6 bases). The CDR3 is 14 amino acids. Trimming took off 4 bases at V and 8 bases at J, with 18 bases between the two ends. Germline V CDR1 and CDR2: GTSNPN, SVGIG (reference sequence). The CDR3: CAWMRTGLLDTIYF. The CDR3 DNA sequence: TGTGCCTGGATGAGAACAGGGTTATTGGACACCATATATTTT.

The J gene is TRBJ1-2, the V gene TRBV11-2; no clear D. This CDR3 contains 15 residues. V lost 5 bases and J 2 bases, leaving 15 bases between the germline ends. The V gene's germline CDR1 is SGHAT and CDR2 FQNNGV. The CDR3 region is CASSLTGVLNYGYTF. CDR3 nucleotides: TGTGCCAGCAGCCTCACCGGGGTCCTGAACTATGGCTACACCTTC.

The gene calls are TRBV27 and TRBJ2-7; the match to TRBD2 covers 10 bases. The J segment lost 6 bases and the V segment lost 2 bases, leaving 7 bases of the junction unmatched. The germline V gene encodes CDR1 MNHEY and CDR2 SMNVEV (reference sequence). The CDR3 sequence is 15 residues long. In nucleotides, the CDR3 is TGTGCCAGCAGTTTAGGCTCTAGCGGGAGATCCGAGCAGTACTTC. As protein: CASSLGSSGRSEQYF.

The CDR3 sequence: CASSIVETGHTEAFF. The CDR3 DNA follows: TGTGCCAGTAGTATAGTAGAGACAGGGCACACTGAAGCTTTCTTT. The V and J genes are TRBV19 and TRBJ1-1; TRBD1 matches 7 bases. The V segment lost 1 base and the J segment 3 bases; nucleotides outside the gene matches: 5. The CDR3 length is 15 residues. From germline, CDR1 is LNHDA and CDR2 SQIVND (reference sequence).

The genes are TRBV5-4 and TRBJ2-1, with 10 positions matching TRBD2. The CDR3 contains 15 residues. Unmatched junction bases numbered 7, after V lost 4 bases and J lost 6 bases. Germline-derived CDR1 and CDR2 are SGHNT and YYREEE (reference sequence). CDR3 nucleotide sequence: TGTGCCAGCAGCCCGCTAGCGGGAGAAAGCAATGAGCAGTTCTTC. Encoded protein: CASSPLAGESNEQFF.

J is TRBJ2-1 and V is TRBV12-3 or TRBV12-4; D may be TRBD2 (6 bases). V lost 6 bases, J lost 8 bases, and 14 bases lay in between. The CDR3 runs to 13 residues. CDR3 in amino acids: CASSGPSGDEQFF. CDR3 DNA: TGTGCCAGCAGCGGACCGTCGGGGGATGAGCAGTTCTTC.

The chain uses TRBV19 and TRBJ1-5; the D is unclear. Germline-derived CDR1 and CDR2 are LNHDA and SQIVND (reference sequence). V dropped 1 base and J dropped 13 bases, with 8 bases sitting between them. This CDR3 comprises 11 residues. The CDR3, as DNA: TGTGCCAGTAGTATAGGAGGTAGACAGCATTTT. It is translated as CASSIGGRQHF. The whole variable domain, remainder taken from reference TRBV19 and TRBJ1-5, is DGGITQSPKYLFRKEGQNVTLSCEQNLNHDAMYWYRQDPGQGLRLIYYSQIVNDFQKGDIAEGYSVSREKKESFPLTVTSAQKNPTAFYLCASSIGGRQHFGDGTRLSIL.

The chain carries TRBV18 and TRBJ1-6; D may be TRBD1 (5 bases). The CDR3 contains 16 residues. Trimming took 3 bases from V and 5 from J, leaving 14 bases between them. The germline V gene encodes CDR1 KGHSH and CDR2 LQKENI. The CDR3: CASSPVGGENNSPLHF. The CDR3 DNA reads as TGTGCCAGCTCACCCGTTGGGGGGGAAAATAATTCACCCCTCCACTTT. The whole variable domain, filled in from reference TRBV18 and TRBJ1-6, reads NAGVMQNPRHLVRRRGQEARLRCSPMKGHSHVYWYRQLPEEGLKFMVYLQKENIIDESGMPKERFSAEFPKEGPSILRIQQVVRGDSAAYFCASSPVGGENNSPLHFGNGTRLTVT.